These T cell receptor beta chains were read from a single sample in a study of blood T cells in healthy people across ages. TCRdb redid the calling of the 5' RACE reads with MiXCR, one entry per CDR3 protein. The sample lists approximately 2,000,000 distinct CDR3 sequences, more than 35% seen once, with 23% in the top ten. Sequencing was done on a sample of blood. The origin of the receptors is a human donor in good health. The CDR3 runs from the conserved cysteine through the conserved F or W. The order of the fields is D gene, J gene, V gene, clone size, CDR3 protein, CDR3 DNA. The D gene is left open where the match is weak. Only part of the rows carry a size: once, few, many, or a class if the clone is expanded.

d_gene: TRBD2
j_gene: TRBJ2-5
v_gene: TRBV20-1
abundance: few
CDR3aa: CSAALAGFQETQYF
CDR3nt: TGCAGCGCCGCGCTAGCGGGTTTCCAAGAGACCCAGTACTTC

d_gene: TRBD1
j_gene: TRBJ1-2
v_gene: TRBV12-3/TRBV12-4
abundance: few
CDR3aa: CASSNRGGYGYTF
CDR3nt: TGTGCCAGCAGTAACAGGGGAGGATATGGCTACACCTTC

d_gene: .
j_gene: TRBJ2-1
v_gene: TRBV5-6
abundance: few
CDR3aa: CASKQGGNYNEQFF
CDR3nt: TGTGCCAGCAAACAGGGGGGGAACTACAATGAGCAGTTCTTC

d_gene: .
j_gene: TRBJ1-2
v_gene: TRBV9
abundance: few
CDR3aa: CASSVSRIGSGLFYGYTF
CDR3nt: TGTGCCAGCAGCGTATCAAGGATTGGGTCAGGGCTTTTCTATGGCTACACCTTC

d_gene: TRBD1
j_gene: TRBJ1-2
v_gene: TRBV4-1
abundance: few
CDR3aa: CASSPPGRQLRDRVYGYTF
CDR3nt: TGCGCCAGCAGCCCCCCCGGCAGGCAGCTCCGGGACAGGGTCTATGGCTACACCTTC

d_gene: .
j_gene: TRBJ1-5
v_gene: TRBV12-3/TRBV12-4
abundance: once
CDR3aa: CASSSPPWGGNQPQHF
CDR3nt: TGTGCCAGCAGCTCTCCGCCATGGGGAGGCAATCAGCCCCAGCATTTT

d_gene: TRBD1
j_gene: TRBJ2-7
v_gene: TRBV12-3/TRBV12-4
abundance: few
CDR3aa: CASTRAGTVYEQYF
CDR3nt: TGTGCCAGCACCCGAGCCGGGACAGTGTACGAGCAGTACTTC

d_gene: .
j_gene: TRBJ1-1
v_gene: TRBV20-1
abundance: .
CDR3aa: CSAEGGLAEAFF
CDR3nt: TGCAGTGCCGAGGGGGGGTTAGCTGAAGCTTTCTTT

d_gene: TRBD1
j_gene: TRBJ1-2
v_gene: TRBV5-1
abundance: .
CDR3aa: CASSLDQTGFDYGYTF
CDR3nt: TGCGCCAGCAGCTTGGACCAGACAGGGTTTGACTATGGCTACACCTTC

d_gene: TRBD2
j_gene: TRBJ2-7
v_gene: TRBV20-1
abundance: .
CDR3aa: CSARGAGALYEQYF
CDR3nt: TGCAGTGCCAGAGGAGCGGGGGCCCTCTACGAGCAGTACTTC

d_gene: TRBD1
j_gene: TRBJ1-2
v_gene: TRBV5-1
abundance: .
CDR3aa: CASSLRDRVDYTF
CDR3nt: TGCGCCAGCAGCCTCCGGGACAGGGTGGACTACACCTTC

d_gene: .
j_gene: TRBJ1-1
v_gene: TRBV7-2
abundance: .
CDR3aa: CASRSRGRENTEAFF
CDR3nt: TGTGCCAGCAGATCCCGGGGGAGGGAGAACACTGAAGCTTTCTTT

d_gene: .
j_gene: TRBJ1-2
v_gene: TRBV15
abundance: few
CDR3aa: CATSRGTEYGYTF
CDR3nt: TGTGCCACCAGCAGAGGGACGGAGTATGGCTACACCTTC

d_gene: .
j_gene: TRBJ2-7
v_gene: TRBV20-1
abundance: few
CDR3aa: CSASGLNEQYF
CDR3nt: TGCAGTGCCTCGGGGCTAAACGAGCAGTACTTC

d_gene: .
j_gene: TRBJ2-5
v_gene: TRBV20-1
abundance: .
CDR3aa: CSARFHPGTTGETQYF
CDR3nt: TGCAGTGCTAGATTTCACCCCGGTACCACAGGGGAGACCCAGTACTTC

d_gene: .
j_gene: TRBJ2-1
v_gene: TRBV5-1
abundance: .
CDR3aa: CASSSQGLSENEQFF
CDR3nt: TGCGCCAGCAGCTCGCAGGGGCTTTCAGAGAATGAGCAGTTCTTC

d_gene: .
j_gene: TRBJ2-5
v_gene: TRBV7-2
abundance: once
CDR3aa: CASSGFAETQYF
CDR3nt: TGTGCCAGCAGCGGTTTTGCAGAGACCCAGTACTTC

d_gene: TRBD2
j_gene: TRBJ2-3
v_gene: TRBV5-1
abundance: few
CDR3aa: CASSLLTSVLVPDTQYF
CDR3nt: TGCGCCAGCAGCTTGTTGACTAGCGTCCTGGTCCCAGATACGCAGTATTTT

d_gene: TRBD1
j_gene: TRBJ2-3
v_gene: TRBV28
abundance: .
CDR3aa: CASSERTGANTDTQYF
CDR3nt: TGTGCCAGCAGTGAAAGGACAGGGGCTAACACAGATACGCAGTATTTT

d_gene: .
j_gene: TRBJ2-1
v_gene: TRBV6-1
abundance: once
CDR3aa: CASIAGAYNEQFF
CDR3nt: TGTGCCAGCATTGCCGGGGCCTACAATGAGCAGTTCTTC

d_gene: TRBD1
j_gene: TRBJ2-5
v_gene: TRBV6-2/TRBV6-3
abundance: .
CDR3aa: CASSDRGEETQYF
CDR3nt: TGTGCCAGCAGTGACAGGGGGGAAGAGACCCAGTACTTC

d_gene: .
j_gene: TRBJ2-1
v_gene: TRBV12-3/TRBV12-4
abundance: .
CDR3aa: CASSRDFDNEQFF
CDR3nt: TGTGCCAGCAGCCGGGACTTTGACAATGAGCAGTTCTTC

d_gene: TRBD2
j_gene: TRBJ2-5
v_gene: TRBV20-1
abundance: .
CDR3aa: CSVIAGGPEETQYF
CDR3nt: TGCAGTGTGATAGCGGGGGGGCCGGAGGAGACCCAGTACTTC

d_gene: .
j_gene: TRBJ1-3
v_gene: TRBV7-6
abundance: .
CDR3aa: CASSPGRDTSGNTIYF
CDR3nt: TGTGCCAGCAGCCCGGGGAGGGACACCTCTGGAAACACCATATATTTT

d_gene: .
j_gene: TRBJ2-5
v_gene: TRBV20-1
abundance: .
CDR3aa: CSAPPGDNLGQETQYF
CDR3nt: TGCAGTGCCCCCCCGGGCGACAATCTGGGCCAAGAGACCCAGTACTTC

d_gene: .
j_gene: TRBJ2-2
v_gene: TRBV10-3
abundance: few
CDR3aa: CAIVESAGELFF
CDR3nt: TGTGCCATCGTTGAGTCGGCCGGGGAGCTGTTTTTT

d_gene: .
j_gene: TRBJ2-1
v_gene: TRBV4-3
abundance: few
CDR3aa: CASSQEYGGGGNEQFF
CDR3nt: TGCGCCAGCAGCCAAGAATATGGAGGGGGAGGCAATGAGCAGTTCTTC

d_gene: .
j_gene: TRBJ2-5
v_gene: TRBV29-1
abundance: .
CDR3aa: CSVANQETQYF
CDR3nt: TGCAGCGTTGCGAACCAAGAGACCCAGTACTTC

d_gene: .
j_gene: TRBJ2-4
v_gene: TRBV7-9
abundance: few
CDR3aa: CASSLAQTGVKNIQYF
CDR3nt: TGTGCCAGCAGCTTAGCCCAGACAGGAGTCAAAAACATTCAGTACTTC

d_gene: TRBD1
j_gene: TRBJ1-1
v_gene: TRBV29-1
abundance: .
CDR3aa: CSVGPGTGPGVVAFF
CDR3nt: TGCAGCGTCGGTCCCGGGACAGGGCCGGGGGTTGTAGCTTTCTTT

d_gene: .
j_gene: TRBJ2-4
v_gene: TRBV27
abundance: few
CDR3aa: CASRPTGRGGEQYF
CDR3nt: TGTGCCAGCAGGCCGACAGGGAGGGGGGGTGAGCAGTACTTC

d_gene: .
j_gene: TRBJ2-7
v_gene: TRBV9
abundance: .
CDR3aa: CASSPDGTGLNYEQYF
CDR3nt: TGTGCCAGCAGTCCCGACGGGACGGGACTTAATTACGAGCAGTACTTC

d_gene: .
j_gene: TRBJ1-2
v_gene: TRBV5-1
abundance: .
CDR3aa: CASSLSTATCGYTF
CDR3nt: TGCGCCAGCAGCTTGTCGACGGCGACCTGTGGCTACACCTTC

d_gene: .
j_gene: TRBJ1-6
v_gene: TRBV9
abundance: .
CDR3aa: CASSPPGEVRSPLHF
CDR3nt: TGTGCCAGCAGCCCCCCGGGGGAAGTGAGATCACCCCTCCACTTT

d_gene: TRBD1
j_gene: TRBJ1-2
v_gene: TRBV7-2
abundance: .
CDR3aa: CASSLGRDRGSYTF
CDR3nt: TGTGCCAGCAGCTTAGGTCGAGACAGGGGGAGCTACACCTTC

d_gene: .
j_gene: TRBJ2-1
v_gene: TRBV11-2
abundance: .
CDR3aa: CASSLPQGYKQFF
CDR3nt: TGTGCCAGCAGCTTACCACAGGGTTATAAGCAGTTCTTC

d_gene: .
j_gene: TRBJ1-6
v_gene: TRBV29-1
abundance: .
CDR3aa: CSALLDTTQDSPLHF
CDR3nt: TGCAGCGCGCTGCTAGACACGACTCAGGATTCACCCCTCCACTTT

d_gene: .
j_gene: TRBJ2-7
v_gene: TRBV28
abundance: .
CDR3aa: CASSHYGVYEQYF
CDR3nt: TGTGCCAGCAGTCACTACGGGGTCTACGAGCAGTACTTC

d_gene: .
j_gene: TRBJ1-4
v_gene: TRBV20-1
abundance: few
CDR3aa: CSARRASGSEKLFF
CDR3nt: TGCAGTGCTAGGCGCGCCTCAGGGTCTGAAAAACTGTTTTTT

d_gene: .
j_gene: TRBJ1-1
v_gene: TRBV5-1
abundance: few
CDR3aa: CASSPLIELGEAFF
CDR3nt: TGCGCCAGCAGCCCCTTAATAGAGTTGGGTGAAGCTTTCTTT